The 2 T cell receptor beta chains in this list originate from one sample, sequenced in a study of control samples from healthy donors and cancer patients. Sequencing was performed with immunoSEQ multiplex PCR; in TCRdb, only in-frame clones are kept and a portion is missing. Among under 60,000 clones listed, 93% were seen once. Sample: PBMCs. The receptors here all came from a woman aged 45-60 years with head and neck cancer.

The CDR3 region is CASSFPRAGGSSYNEQFF. Written as DNA, the CDR3 is TGTGCCAGCAGTTTTCCCCGTGCGGGGGGCAGCTCCTACAATGAGCAGTTCTTC. The genes are TRBV28 and TRBJ2-1; 8 nucleotides match TRBD2. V was clipped by 3 bases and J by 0 bases; unmatched bases: 10. The germline gives CDR1 MDHEN, CDR2 SYDVKM. CDR3 length: 18 residues.

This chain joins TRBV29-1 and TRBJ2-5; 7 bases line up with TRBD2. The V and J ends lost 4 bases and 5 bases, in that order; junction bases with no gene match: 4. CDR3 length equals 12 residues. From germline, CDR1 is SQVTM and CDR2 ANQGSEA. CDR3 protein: CSVVDGGETQYF. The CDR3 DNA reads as TGCAGCGTTGTCGACGGGGGGGAGACCCAGTACTTC.